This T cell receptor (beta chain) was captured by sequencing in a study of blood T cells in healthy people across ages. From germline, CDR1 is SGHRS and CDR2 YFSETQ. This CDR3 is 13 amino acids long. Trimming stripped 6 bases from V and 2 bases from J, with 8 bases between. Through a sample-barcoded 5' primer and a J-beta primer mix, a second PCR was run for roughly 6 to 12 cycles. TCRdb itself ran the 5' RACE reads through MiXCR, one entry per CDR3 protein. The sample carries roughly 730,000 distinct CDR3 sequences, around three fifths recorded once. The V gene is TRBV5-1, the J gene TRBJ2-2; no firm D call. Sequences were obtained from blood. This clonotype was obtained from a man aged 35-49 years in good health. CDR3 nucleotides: TGCGCCAGCAATTACGGAAACACCGGGGAGCTGTTTTTT. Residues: CASNYGNTGELFF.